This TCR beta chain was found in a study of blood T cell repertoires in COVID-19. Germline loops: CDR1 LGHDT, CDR2 YNNKEL (reference sequence). The CDR3 runs 13 residues. V lost 5 bases, J lost 5 bases, and 5 bases stayed unmatched. Using immunoSEQ multiplex PCR, the repertoire was profiled, and TCRdb retains in-frame clones only, with some absent. The table includes a few hundred thousand clones, over 75% detected once. This sequence originates from a woman aged 25 to 39 who had recovered from COVID-19. The chain employs TRBV3-1 (or the pseudogene TRBV3-2) and TRBJ1-1; 7 nucleotides match TRBD1. Sample: PBMCs or T cells enriched from blood (not recorded which). The CDR3 bases are TGTGCCAGCAGCTCGGACAGGAGGACTGAAGCTTTCTTT. Protein: CASSSDRRTEAFF.